This TCR beta chain was sequenced for a study of cytomegalovirus exposure and HLA in healthy donors. Regarding the study as a whole: Association of roughly 18,000 TCR beta sequences with HLA alleles was found at 0.05 false discovery rate in a later analysis.

Amplification used 60 Vbeta primers and 13 Jbeta primers. Clones were sequenced by immunoSEQ multiplex PCR, and TCRdb holds only the in-frame ones, with some missing. The table lists 150,000 to 200,000 clones, approximately 84% of them singletons. With regard to this clone: Its antigen is not known. The junction shows a germline mismatch at one end, possibly a read error.

This CDR3 contains 15 residues. CDR1 and CDR2 (germline): SSHAT, FNYEAQ (reference sequence). The TCR sequence derives from a man aged 30 to 45 in good health and CMV-seronegative. Sequencing used PBMCs. The chain employs TRBV7-7 and TRBJ2-1, with 11 bases lining up with TRBD2. The CDR3 is CASSPSGGKYNEQFF. CDR3 DNA sequence: TGTGCTAGCAGCCCTAGCGGGGGGAAGTACAATGAGCAGTTCTTC.